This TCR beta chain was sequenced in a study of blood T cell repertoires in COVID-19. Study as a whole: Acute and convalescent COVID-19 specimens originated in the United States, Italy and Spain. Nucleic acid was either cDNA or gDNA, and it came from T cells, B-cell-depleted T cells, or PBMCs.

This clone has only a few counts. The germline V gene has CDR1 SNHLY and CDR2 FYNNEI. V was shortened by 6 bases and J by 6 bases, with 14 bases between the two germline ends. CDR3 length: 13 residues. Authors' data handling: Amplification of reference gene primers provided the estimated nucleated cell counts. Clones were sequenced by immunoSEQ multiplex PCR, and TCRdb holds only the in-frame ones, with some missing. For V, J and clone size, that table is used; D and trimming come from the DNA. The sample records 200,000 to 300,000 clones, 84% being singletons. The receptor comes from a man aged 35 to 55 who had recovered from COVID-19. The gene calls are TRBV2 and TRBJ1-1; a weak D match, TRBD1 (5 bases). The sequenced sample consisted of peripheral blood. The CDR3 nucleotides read TGTGCCAGCAGCGCTACCCCGACAGCTGAAGCTTTCTTT. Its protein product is CASSATPTAEAFF.